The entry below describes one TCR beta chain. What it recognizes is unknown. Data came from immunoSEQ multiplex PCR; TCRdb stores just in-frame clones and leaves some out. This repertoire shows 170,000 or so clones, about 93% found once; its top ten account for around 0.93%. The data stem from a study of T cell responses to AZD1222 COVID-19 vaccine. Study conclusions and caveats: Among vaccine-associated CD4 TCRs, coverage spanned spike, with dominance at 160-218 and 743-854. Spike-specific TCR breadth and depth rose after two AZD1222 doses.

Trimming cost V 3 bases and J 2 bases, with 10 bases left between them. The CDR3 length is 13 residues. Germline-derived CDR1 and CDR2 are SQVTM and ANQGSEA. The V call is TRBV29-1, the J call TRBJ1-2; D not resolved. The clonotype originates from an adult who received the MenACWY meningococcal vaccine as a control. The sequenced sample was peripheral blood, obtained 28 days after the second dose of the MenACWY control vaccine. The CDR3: CSVDFGRNYGYTF. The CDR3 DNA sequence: TGCAGCGTTGATTTCGGCCGCAACTATGGCTACACCTTC.